The 11 T cell receptor beta chains given below trace back to one sample, sequenced in a study of response to subunit inactivated influenza vaccine. TCRdb independently ran MiXCR on the RT-PCR reads; one entry per CDR3 protein. The sample contains about 500,000 distinct CDR3 sequences, about 15% of which appear only once. The material was CD4+ T cells sorted from PBMCs, obtained approximately 25 months after vaccination. These receptors came from a man aged 45 to 75 who received an inactivated influenza vaccine.

This clonotype was detected a few times. This chain links TRBV5-1 with TRBJ2-7, with 12 bases lining up with TRBD2. The CDR3 length is 15 residues. Germline V CDR1 and CDR2: SGHRS, YFSETQ. J was trimmed by 4 bases and V by 5 bases; bases with no gene match: 7. In DNA form, the CDR3 reads TGCGCCAGCAGTCTCTCTAGCGGGAGGGAATACGAGCAGTACTTC. Translation gives CASSLSSGREYEQYF.

The rearrangement uses TRBV10-1 and TRBJ2-5, with D unresolved. CDR1 is WNHNN, CDR2 SYGVQD, per germline (reference sequence). The CDR3 totals 13 residues. V was shortened by 3 bases and J by 2 bases, with 7 bases between the two germline ends. DNA for the CDR3: TGCGCCAGCAGTGAAGCTCTGCAAGAGACCCAGTACTTC. Translation gives CASSEALQETQYF.

This clonotype has more than one count but fewer than ten. V is TRBV20-1 and J is TRBJ2-1, with TRBD2 matching over 9 bases. Germline V gives CDR1 DFQATT, CDR2 SNEGSKA (reference sequence). The V segment lost 6 bases and the J segment 4 bases; nucleotides outside the gene matches: 7. CDR3 length: 14 residues. Here the CDR3 reads CSATAGGKYNEQFF. The CDR3 nucleotides read TGCAGTGCCACAGCGGGGGGAAAATACAATGAGCAGTTCTTC.

In nucleotides, the CDR3 is TGTGCCACCAGTGATTGGACAACCGACGAGCAGTACTTC. This codes for CATSDWTTDEQYF. This chain joins TRBV24-1 and TRBJ2-7; D possibly corresponds to TRBD1 (5 bases). The germline gives CDR1 KGHDR, CDR2 SFDVKD. Trimming pared 2 bases from V and 5 bases from J, leaving 9 bases between. This CDR3 has 13 amino acids.

The chain links TRBV2 to TRBJ2-2; D is unclear. This CDR3 comprises 14 residues. Germline CDR1 is SNHLY and CDR2 is FYNNEI. The V and J ends lost 5 bases and 4 bases respectively, with 11 bases between them. CDR3 residues: CASSPLLGTGELFF. CDR3 in DNA: TGTGCCAGCAGTCCCCTACTTGGCACCGGGGAGCTGTTTTTT.

The chain has TRBV28 and TRBJ1-5; D ambiguous. Germline values: CDR1 MDHEN, CDR2 SYDVKM. The germline V and J ends were trimmed by 7 bases and 4 bases, with 14 bases remaining between them. The CDR3 is made up of 14 amino acids. The CDR3 spells CASTLEVANQPQHF. CDR3 sequence (DNA): TGTGCCAGCACCCTGGAGGTGGCGAATCAGCCCCAGCATTTT.

As DNA, the CDR3 is TGTGCCACCAGCTCTCAGAGATACGCGGGAGTTAACGAGCAGTACTTC. Its translation is CATSSQRYAGVNEQYF. The chain couples TRBV15 to TRBJ2-7, with TRBD2 matching over 7 bases. V lost 5 bases and J lost 5; bases outside the gene matches: 15. The germline V gene has CDR1 LNHNV and CDR2 YYDKDF (reference sequence). This CDR3 is 16 amino acids long.

This chain connects TRBV10-3 to TRBJ2-7; D may be TRBD1 (5 bases). V was shortened by 3 bases and J by 3 bases, with 12 bases between the two germline ends. The CDR3 spans 14 residues. The germline gives CDR1 ENHRY, CDR2 SYGVKD. The DNA for the CDR3 is TGTGCCATCAGTGATATTGTCAGGGACTACGAGCAGTACTTC. Its protein is CAISDIVRDYEQYF.

The V call is TRBV20-1, the J call TRBJ2-1, with TRBD1 as a possible D gene (5 bases). The CDR3 is made up of 14 amino acids. Germline CDR1 is DFQATT and CDR2 is SNEGSKA (reference sequence). V dropped 2 bases and J dropped 0 bases, with 8 bases sitting between them. The CDR3 is CSARSRDSYNEQFF. The CDR3 DNA is TGCAGTGCTAGATCCAGGGACTCCTACAATGAGCAGTTCTTC.

The sample holds a few counts of this clonotype. This rearrangement joins TRBV2 to TRBJ1-1; unclear D gene. Trimming removed 4 bases from V and 7 bases from J, with 13 bases in between. CDR3 size: 13 residues. Germline lookup yields CDR1 SNHLY and CDR2 FYNNEI. The CDR3 loop reads CASSVSVALEAFF. The CDR3 DNA reads as TGTGCCAGCAGTGTTTCAGTAGCCCTTGAAGCTTTCTTT.

This clonotype was seen a few times. The V gene is TRBV5-1, the J gene TRBJ2-5, with D uncertain. Germline-derived CDR1 and CDR2 are SGHRS and YFSETQ. The CDR3 runs 14 residues. The ends were cut back, 2 bases at V and 1 base at J, with 9 bases in the middle. This chain's CDR3 is CASSFAGSQETQYF. In nucleotides, the CDR3 is TGCGCCAGCAGCTTTGCTGGCTCCCAAGAGACCCAGTACTTC.